A selection of T cell receptor beta chains follows, all from one sample in a study of cytomegalovirus exposure and HLA in healthy donors. Measured with immunoSEQ multiplex PCR; TCRdb has only the in-frame clones, and not every one. The sample yields 100,000 to 150,000 clones, roughly 80% seen once. Sequencing input: PBMCs. The source of these receptors is a boy between 10 and 17 years old in good health and CMV-seronegative. Each CDR3 is given with its conserved first and last residue.

J: TRBJ2-4
V: TRBV25-1
CDR3: CASSDTRQGTKNIQYF

J: TRBJ2-3
V: TRBV5-4
CDR3: CASSLSTSTDTQYF

J: TRBJ1-1
V: TRBV19
CDR3: CASSKTGMNTEAFF

J: TRBJ2-7
V: TRBV9
CDR3: CASSVEREGRDEQYF

J: TRBJ2-7
V: TRBV7-9
CDR3: CATSREHEQYF

J: TRBJ1-5
V: TRBV7-9
CDR3: CASSHGRTGPQHF

J: TRBJ2-5
V: TRBV5-1
CDR3: CASSVGSGAQETQYF

J: TRBJ1-1
V: TRBV4-1
CDR3: CASSPQQGAGTEAFF

J: TRBJ2-3
V: TRBV9
CDR3: CASSVPGLEDTQYF

J: TRBJ2-3
V: TRBV25-1
CDR3: CASSSGLEGPTDTQYF

J: TRBJ2-1
V: TRBV6-6
CDR3: CASSSGTVYNEQFF

J: TRBJ2-1
V: TRBV28
CDR3: CASSLQGPYNEQFF

J: TRBJ2-7
V: TRBV6-6
CDR3: CASSSGREGYEQYF

J: TRBJ1-2
V: TRBV4-3
CDR3: CASSQDRRTGYYGYTF

J: TRBJ1-1
V: TRBV6-5
CDR3: CASSHGSGAEAFF

J: TRBJ2-6
V: TRBV30
CDR3: CAWSVLGRLGANVLTF

J: TRBJ2-5
V: TRBV6-4
CDR3: CASSAGSGSQETQYF

J: TRBJ2-1
V: TRBV7-2
CDR3: CASSSRNRNEQFF

J: TRBJ2-5
V: TRBV27
CDR3: CATYSTKNQETQYF

J: TRBJ2-2
V: TRBV7-2
CDR3: CASSLAGTGVTGELFF

J: TRBJ2-3
V: TRBV11-3
CDR3: CASSLRTGTSGPDTQYF

J: TRBJ2-7
V: TRBV29-1
CDR3: CSVTSSYEQYF

J: TRBJ2-5
V: TRBV14
CDR3: CASSQLGGETQYF

J: TRBJ2-2
V: TRBV5-6
CDR3: CASRPRGVNTGELFF

J: TRBJ2-2
V: TRBV4-3
CDR3: CASSQDGAGGPFNTGELFF

J: TRBJ1-1
V: TRBV19
CDR3: CASSVSYGTEAFF

J: TRBJ2-1
V: TRBV6-6
CDR3: CASTTWASGRNEQFF

J: TRBJ2-1
V: TRBV6-1
CDR3: CASSEEGAGAEEQFF

J: TRBJ2-2
V: TRBV5-4
CDR3: CASSLALAGLPSGELFF

J: TRBJ2-7
V: TRBV6-5
CDR3: CASGRPGGVPYEQYF

J: TRBJ2-5
V: TRBV6-5
CDR3: CASSTRETQYF

J: TRBJ2-7
V: TRBV5-4
CDR3: CASSLGGLVSEQYF

J: TRBJ2-3
V: TRBV7-2
CDR3: CASSLRSTSGRADTQYF

J: TRBJ1-5
V: TRBV27
CDR3: CASSPYSNQPQHF

J: TRBJ1-5
V: TRBV30
CDR3: CAWSDRGPNQPQHF

J: TRBJ1-4
V: TRBV29-1
CDR3: CSVTRQGWEKLFF

J: TRBJ2-7
V: TRBV20-1
CDR3: CSPSTPEQYF

J: TRBJ1-1
V: TRBV29-1
CDR3: CSPEANTEAFF